Each of the 22 T cell receptor beta chains below was sequenced from the same sample in a study of early T cells in non-severe SARS-CoV-2 infection. TCRdb reanalysed the 5' RACE reads using MiXCR and keeps one entry per CDR3 protein. The repertoire holds about 31,000 distinct CDR3 sequences, with about 5.7% as singletons. Sequenced: whole blood. The source of these receptors is an adult who was a healthcare worker with PCR-confirmed SARS-CoV-2 infection or an uninfected control (not recorded which).

This clonotype was counted only a few times. The CDR3 sequence: CASSQFDGNEQFF. As DNA, the CDR3 is TGTGCCAGCAGCCAATTCGACGGCAATGAGCAGTTCTTC. The rearrangement links TRBV3-1 to TRBJ2-1, with D hard to call. V lost 2 bases to trimming and J lost 6 bases, with 8 bases between them. The CDR3 has 13 amino acids. CDR1 LGHDT and CDR2 YNNKEL come from the germline V gene (reference sequence).

The CDR3 loop is CASKQGGYTDTQYF. The CDR3, as DNA: TGTGCCAGCAAGCAGGGCGGTTACACAGATACGCAGTATTTT. V gene TRBV28 combines with J gene TRBJ2-3; a weak D match, TRBD1 (5 bases). In germline, CDR1 is MDHEN, CDR2 SYDVKM. Trimming removed 7 bases from V and 2 bases from J, with 13 bases in between. There are 14 residues in the CDR3.

Only a few counts were recorded for this clonotype. This rearrangement joins TRBV20-1 to TRBJ2-5, with 8 bases fitting TRBD2. This CDR3 has 16 residues. The trim removed 0 bases at V and 3 bases at J, leaving 9 bases unmatched. CDR1 is DFQATT, CDR2 SNEGSKA, per germline (reference sequence). CDR3: CSARDLRAGVEETQYF. The CDR3 DNA reads TGCAGTGCTAGAGATCTCCGAGCGGGAGTTGAAGAGACCCAGTACTTC.

Only a few counts were recorded for this clonotype. The chain recombines TRBV11-2 with TRBJ1-1; 7 nucleotides line up with TRBD1. The length of the CDR3 is 15 residues. V was clipped by 5 bases and J by 4 bases; unmatched bases: 10. CDR1 is SGHAT, CDR2 FQNNGV, per germline. The CDR3 sequence is CASSPRQGSGTEAFF. The CDR3 coding sequence is TGTGCCAGCAGCCCACGACAGGGAAGTGGCACTGAAGCTTTCTTT. The entire variable domain, with the rest obtained from reference TRBV11-2 and TRBJ1-1, is as follows: EAGVAQSPRYKIIEKRQSVAFWCNPISGHATLYWYQQILGQGPKLLIQFQNNGVVDDSQLPKDRFSAERLKGVDSTLKIQPAKLEDSAVYLCASSPRQGSGTEAFFGQGTRLTVV.

The chain uses TRBV9 and TRBJ2-1, with a weak D call TRBD2 (5 bases). V was trimmed by 0 bases and J by 2 bases, leaving 9 bases between them. CDR3 size: 15 residues. In germline, CDR1 is SGDLS, CDR2 YYNGEE. The CDR3 DNA follows: TGTGCCAGCAGCGTAGGGAGCGGAGCCTACAATGAGCAGTTCTTC. Translated, it gives CASSVGSGAYNEQFF. The whole variable domain, filled in from reference TRBV9 and TRBJ2-1, reads DSGVTQTPKHLITATGQRVTLRCSPRSGDLSVYWYQQSLDQGLQFLIQYYNGEERAKGNILERFSAQQFPDLHSELNLSSLELGDSALYFCASSVGSGAYNEQFFGPGTRLTVL.

This clonotype was seen many times. V gene TRBV12-3 or TRBV12-4 combines with J gene TRBJ1-6; D uncertain. The CDR3 has 15 residues. V was cut by 4 bases and J by 9 bases, with 16 bases left in between. CDR3 protein: CASSSTPDGRSPLHF. In DNA form, the CDR3 reads TGTGCCAGCAGTTCTACCCCAGATGGTCGTTCACCCCTCCACTTT.

This clonotype was seen many times. The gene calls are TRBV7-9 and TRBJ1-1; tentative D call: TRBD1 (6 bases). V was trimmed by 5 bases and J by 0 bases, leaving 22 bases between them. Germline V gene sequence: CDR1 SEHNR, CDR2 FQNEAQ (reference sequence). This CDR3 contains 18 residues. The CDR3 protein is CASSLGGRQGIMNTEAFF. The DNA of the CDR3 is TGTGCCAGCAGCCTAGGAGGTCGGCAGGGGATAATGAACACTGAAGCTTTCTTT. The full variable domain, its missing parts supplied by reference TRBV7-9 and TRBJ1-1, is DTGVSQNPRHKITKRGQNVTFRCDPISEHNRLYWYRQTLGQGPEFLTYFQNEAQLEKSRLLSDRFSAERPKGSFSTLEIQRTEQGDSAMYLCASSLGGRQGIMNTEAFFGQGTRLTVV.

This clonotype was counted many times. This chain uses TRBV27 with TRBJ2-7, with D perhaps matching TRBD1 (5 bases). CDR1 and CDR2 from the germline V gene are MNHEY and SMNVEV (reference sequence). The V end was cut by 7 bases, the J end by 2 bases, with 15 bases between. The CDR3 totals 14 residues. As DNA, the CDR3 is TGTGCCAGCAAGCTCACAGGTGCAGCCTACGAGCAGTACTTC. This encodes CASKLTGAAYEQYF.

V is TRBV5-1 and J is TRBJ2-7, with 8 positions matching TRBD2. With 4 bases clipped from V and 4 bases from J, the junction kept 10 bases outside the gene matches. CDR3 length equals 15 residues. CDR1 is SGHRS, CDR2 YFSETQ, per germline. This CDR3 reads CASSAPGTRVYEQYF. Written as DNA, the CDR3 is TGCGCCAGCAGCGCACCGGGGACTAGAGTATACGAGCAGTACTTC.

The chain employs TRBV29-1 and TRBJ2-7; D gene uncertain. V shed 0 bases and J shed 7 bases, with 10 bases lying between them. The CDR3 is made up of 12 amino acids. Germline V gene lookup returns CDR1 SQVTM and CDR2 ANQGSEA. The CDR3 bases are TGCAGCGTTGAAGATCCACCCGGGGAGCAGTACTTC. As protein: CSVEDPPGEQYF.

The chain recombines TRBV20-1 with TRBJ1-2, with 7 bases lining up with TRBD1. Germline V gene lookup returns CDR1 DFQATT and CDR2 SNEGSKA (reference sequence). Trimming removed 2 bases from V and 1 base from J; junction bases left unmatched: 4. The CDR3 contains 14 residues. CDR3 protein: CSARKTGLNYGYTF. DNA of the CDR3: TGCAGTGCTAGAAAGACAGGGCTTAACTATGGCTACACCTTC.

This clonotype was detected a few times. V usage is TRBV6-5 and J usage is TRBJ2-3, with D tentatively TRBD2 (6 bases). Germline assignment: CDR1 MNHEY and CDR2 SVGAGI. The V end was cut by 2 bases, the J end by 5 bases, with 14 bases between. This CDR3 contains 15 residues. Here the CDR3 reads CASSYGVGSGDTQYF. The CDR3 nucleotides read TGTGCCAGCAGTTACGGTGTGGGTAGCGGAGATACGCAGTATTTT.

Many counts were recorded for this clonotype. The J gene is TRBJ1-3, the V gene TRBV11-2, with D unclear. Per the germline V gene, CDR1 is SGHAT and CDR2 is FQNNGV. Trimming removed 4 bases from V and 0 bases from J, with 7 bases in between. This CDR3 is 14 amino acids long. CDR3 sequence: CASSWGVSGNTIYF. The DNA of the CDR3 is TGTGCCAGCAGCTGGGGTGTCTCTGGAAACACCATATATTTT.

This clonotype was found many times. The chain combines TRBV11-3 with TRBJ2-1; D is ambiguous. Trimming removed 0 bases from V and 5 bases from J, with 8 bases in between. The CDR3 is 14 residues long. Germline CDR1 is SGHNT and CDR2 is YENEEA. Here the CDR3 DNA reads TGTGCCAGCAGCTTAGATCCCCTACACAATGAGCAGTTCTTC. Its protein is CASSLDPLHNEQFF.

This clonotype was seen more than once but under ten times. This chain links TRBV20-1 with TRBJ2-7; D is unclear. The CDR3 is made up of 11 amino acids. Germline values: CDR1 DFQATT, CDR2 SNEGSKA (reference sequence). The V gene lost 4 bases and the J gene lost 4 bases, with 8 bases spanning the gap. The CDR3 loop reads CSATKVYEQYF. The CDR3 DNA reads TGCAGTGCTACAAAGGTGTACGAGCAGTACTTC.

This clonotype has ten or more counts. The chain carries TRBV3-1 and TRBJ2-2; a possible D gene is TRBD1 (5 bases). CDR3 length: 17 amino acids. Trimming removed 3 bases at V and 1 base at J, with 15 bases between. Germline CDR1 and CDR2: LGHDT and YNNKEL (reference sequence). The CDR3 DNA reads TGTGCCAGCAGCCAGGGGCGACAAGGGTTGAACACCGGGGAGCTGTTTTTT. Its protein product is CASSQGRQGLNTGELFF.

This clonotype has a count of ten or more. This sequence joins TRBV18 and TRBJ1-5; no clear D. Per the germline V gene, CDR1 is KGHSH and CDR2 is LQKENI. Deletions cut 2 bases from V and 6 bases from J, with 8 bases between. CDR3 length: 13 amino acids. The CDR3 loop is CASSPRVRQPQHF. The CDR3 DNA reads TGTGCCAGCTCACCAAGGGTGCGTCAGCCCCAGCATTTT.

The V gene is TRBV28, the J gene TRBJ2-7; 7 bases are a match to TRBD1. The CDR3 has 14 residues. V was pared by 3 bases and J by 6 bases, with 8 bases of the junction left unmatched. Per the germline V gene, CDR1 is MDHEN and CDR2 is SYDVKM. DNA of the CDR3: TGTGCCAGCAGTTTGGGAGACAGGGTTGGCGAGCAGTACTTC. This codes for CASSLGDRVGEQYF. Looking up the rest from reference TRBV28 and TRBJ2-7 gives the full variable domain: DVKVTQSSRYLVKRTGEKVFLECVQDMDHENMFWYRQDPGLGLRLIYFSYDVKMKEKGDIPEGYSVSREKKERFSLILESASTNQTSMYLCASSLGDRVGEQYFGPGTRLTVT.

This clonotype appeared many times. The chain couples TRBV7-9 to TRBJ2-7; 14 bases align to TRBD2. V was clipped by 1 base and J by 3 bases; unmatched bases: 2. There are 16 residues in the CDR3. Germline V CDR1 and CDR2: SEHNR, FQNEAQ (reference sequence). The CDR3 here is CASSLDGTSGSYEQYF. CDR3 coding DNA: TGTGCCAGCAGCTTAGACGGGACTAGCGGGAGCTACGAGCAGTACTTC.

This clonotype was counted ten times or more. This rearrangement joins TRBV12-3 or TRBV12-4 to TRBJ1-5; TRBD1 matches at 7 bases. J lost 3 bases, V lost 6 bases, and 8 bases had no gene match. The CDR3 loop spans 15 amino acids. The CDR3 nucleotides read TGTGCCAGCAGCCAACTAACAGGGGTCAATCAGCCCCAGCATTTT. Translation gives CASSQLTGVNQPQHF.

This clonotype showed up many times. This chain connects TRBV10-3 to TRBJ1-1; D is uncertain. The CDR3 spans 15 residues. V was trimmed by 5 bases and J by 1 base, leaving 14 bases between them. Germline V gene lookup returns CDR1 ENHRY and CDR2 SYGVKD. Here the CDR3 DNA reads TGTGCCATCAGTCCGACGACCATGAAGAACACTGAAGCTTTCTTT. Its translation: CAISPTTMKNTEAFF.

This clonotype has ten or more counts. The chain carries TRBV6-5 and TRBJ2-3, with TRBD2 identical over 12 bases. Germline CDR1 and CDR2: MNHEY and SVGAGI. With 5 bases clipped from V and 7 bases from J, the junction kept 7 bases outside the gene matches. This CDR3 is 15 amino acids long. The CDR3 DNA is TGTGCCAGCAGTACTGGACTAGCGGGATTGCATACGCAGTATTTT. It encodes CASSTGLAGLHTQYF.